This TCR beta chain was documented in a study of blood T cell repertoires in COVID-19. V was clipped by 6 bases and J by 8 bases; unmatched bases: 6. This CDR3 is built from 12 residues. The germline gives CDR1 MDHEN, CDR2 SYDVKM. Only in-frame clones appear in the TCRdb table, and some are missing; sequencing was by immunoSEQ multiplex PCR. The sample consists of about 170,000 clones, around four fifths of them appearing once. What was sequenced was peripheral blood. This receptor was obtained from a woman between 65 and 79 years old who had recovered from COVID-19. V and J are TRBV28 and TRBJ1-2; 7 positions match TRBD1. In nucleotides, the CDR3 is TGTGCCAGCAGGCCCACAGGGGCGGGCTACACCTTC. The encoded protein is CASRPTGAGYTF.